This T cell receptor (beta chain) was obtained from a study of technical replicates of blood from a handful of donors (TCRdb year 2017). A remark on this clone: There is no known antigen for this receptor. Base qualities are missing; no much larger clone stands one base away.

The CDR3 contains 15 residues, cysteine and phenylalanine counted. Only the CDR3 region is kept as DNA, spanning 45 bases read in frame from base 1. V is shortened by 3 bases, J by 4 bases, and the region joining them spans 12 bases. As encoded in the germline V gene (reference sequence), CDR1 is LNHDA while CDR2 is SQIVND. The library was built by means of the immunoSEQ multiplex PCR assay. Drawn from immuneACCESS, this table holds only the in-frame rearrangements with V and J called that TCRdb kept. Clones are partly lost; checked studies trace under half to an unresolved V gene and leave the rest unexplained. In this sample the table shows 75,000 to 100,000 clones, over 90% of which occur a single time. Over 0.2% of the sample lies in the top ten.

Recombination linked TRBV19 to TRBJ1-4, with the D segment identity uncertain. The sequence was obtained from a human donor in good health. Sequenced sample: T cells isolated from PBMCs. For the CDR3, the sequence is CASSMMGYGNEKLFF. The bases read TGTGCCAGTAGTATGATGGGCTACGGTAATGAAAAACTGTTTTTT.